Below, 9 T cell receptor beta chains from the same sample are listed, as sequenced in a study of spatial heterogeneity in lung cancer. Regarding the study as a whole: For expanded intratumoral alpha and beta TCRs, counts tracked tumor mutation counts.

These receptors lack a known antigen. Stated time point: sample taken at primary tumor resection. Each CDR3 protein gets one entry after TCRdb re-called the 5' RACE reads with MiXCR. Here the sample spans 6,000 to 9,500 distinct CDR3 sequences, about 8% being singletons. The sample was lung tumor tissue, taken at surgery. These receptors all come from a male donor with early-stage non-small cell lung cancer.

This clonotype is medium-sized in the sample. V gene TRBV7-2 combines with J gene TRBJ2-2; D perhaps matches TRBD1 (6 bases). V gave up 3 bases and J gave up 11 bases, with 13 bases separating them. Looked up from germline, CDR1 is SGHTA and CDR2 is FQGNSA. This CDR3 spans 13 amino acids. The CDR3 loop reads CASSLGQITELFF. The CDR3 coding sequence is TGTGCCAGCAGCTTGGGACAAATAACCGAGCTGTTTTTT.

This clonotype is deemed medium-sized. CDR3: CSGEKGAGTDTQYF. CDR3 DNA sequence: TGCAGCGGCGAAAAGGGGGCGGGCACAGATACGCAGTATTTT. The rearrangement uses TRBV29-1 and TRBJ2-3; 7 bases are shared with TRBD1. V trimming: 7 bases; J trimming: 1 base; junction bases outside the gene matches: 8. There are 14 residues in the CDR3. CDR1 and CDR2 (germline): SQVTM, ANQGSEA.

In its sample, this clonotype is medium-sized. DNA of the CDR3: TGTGCCAGCAGCTTCAGACAGGGGCCCCACAATGAGCAGTTCTTC. The encoded protein is CASSFRQGPHNEQFF. The V call is TRBV7-9, the J call TRBJ2-1; TRBD1 matches at 8 bases. With 3 bases clipped from V and 5 bases from J, the junction kept 6 bases outside the gene matches. This CDR3 region has 15 residues. Germline values: CDR1 SEHNR, CDR2 FQNEAQ (reference sequence).

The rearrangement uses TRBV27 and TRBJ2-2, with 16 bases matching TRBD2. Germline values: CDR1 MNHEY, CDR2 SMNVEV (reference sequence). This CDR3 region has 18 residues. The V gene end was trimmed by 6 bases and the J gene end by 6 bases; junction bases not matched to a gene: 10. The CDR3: CASSGGLAGGALPGELFF. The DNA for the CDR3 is TGTGCCAGCAGCGGGGGACTAGCGGGAGGGGCGTTACCCGGGGAGCTGTTTTTT.

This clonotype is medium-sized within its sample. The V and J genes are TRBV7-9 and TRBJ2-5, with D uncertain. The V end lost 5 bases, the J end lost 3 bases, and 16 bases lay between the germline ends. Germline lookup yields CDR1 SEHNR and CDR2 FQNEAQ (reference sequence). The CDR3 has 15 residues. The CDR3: CASSLVIGGEETQYF. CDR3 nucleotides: TGTGCCAGCAGCCTTGTGATCGGCGGCGAAGAGACCCAGTACTTC.

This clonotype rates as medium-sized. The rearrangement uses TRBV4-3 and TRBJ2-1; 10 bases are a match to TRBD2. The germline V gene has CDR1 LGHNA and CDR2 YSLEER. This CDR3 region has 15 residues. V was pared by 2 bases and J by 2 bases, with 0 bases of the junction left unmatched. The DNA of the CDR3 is TGCGCCAGCAGCCAACTAGCGGGAGCCTACAATGAGCAGTTCTTC. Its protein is CASSQLAGAYNEQFF.

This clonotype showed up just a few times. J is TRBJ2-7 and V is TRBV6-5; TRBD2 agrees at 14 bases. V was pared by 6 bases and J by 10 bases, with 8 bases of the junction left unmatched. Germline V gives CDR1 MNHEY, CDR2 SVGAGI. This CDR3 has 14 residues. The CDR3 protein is CASRRPGLAGDQYF. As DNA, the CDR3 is TGTGCCAGCAGACGTCCGGGACTAGCGGGAGACCAGTACTTC.

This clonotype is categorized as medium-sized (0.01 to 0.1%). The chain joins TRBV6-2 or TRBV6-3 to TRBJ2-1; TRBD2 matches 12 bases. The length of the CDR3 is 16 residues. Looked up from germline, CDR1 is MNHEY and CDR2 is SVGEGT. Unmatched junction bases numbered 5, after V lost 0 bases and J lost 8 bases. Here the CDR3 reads CASSYSRLAGDYEQFF. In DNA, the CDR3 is TGTGCCAGCAGTTACTCCCGACTAGCGGGAGACTATGAGCAGTTCTTC.

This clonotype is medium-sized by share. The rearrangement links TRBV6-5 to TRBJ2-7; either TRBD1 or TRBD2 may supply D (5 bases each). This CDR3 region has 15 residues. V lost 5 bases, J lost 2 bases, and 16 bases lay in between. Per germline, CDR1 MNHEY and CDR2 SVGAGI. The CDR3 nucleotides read TGTGCCAGCAGTCGAACCTGGGACGTAGCCTACGAGCAGTACTTC. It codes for CASSRTWDVAYEQYF.